This record concerns one T cell receptor beta chain sequence. Sequencing was performed with immunoSEQ multiplex PCR; in TCRdb, only in-frame clones are kept and a portion is missing. The profile shows more than 90,000 clones, approximately 95% of them singletons. The sample belongs to a study of cytomegalovirus exposure and HLA in healthy donors. The source is a woman aged 30 to 39 in good health and CMV-seropositive. The sequenced material came from PBMCs.

This chain's CDR3 is CASSPRQDQETQYF. CDR3 DNA sequence: TGTGCCAGCTCCCCTCGACAGGACCAAGAGACCCAGTACTTC. The genes are TRBV28 and TRBJ2-5, with a tentative D call TRBD1 (6 bases). The germline V and J ends were trimmed by 8 bases and 0 bases, with 13 bases remaining between them. This CDR3 is built from 14 residues. Germline lookup yields CDR1 MDHEN and CDR2 SYDVKM. Combining the CDR3 with reference TRBV28 and TRBJ2-5 gives the whole variable domain DVKVTQSSRYLVKRTGEKVFLECVQDMDHENMFWYRQDPGLGLRLIYFSYDVKMKEKGDIPEGYSVSREKKERFSLILESASTNQTSMYLCASSPRQDQETQYFGPGTRLLVL.